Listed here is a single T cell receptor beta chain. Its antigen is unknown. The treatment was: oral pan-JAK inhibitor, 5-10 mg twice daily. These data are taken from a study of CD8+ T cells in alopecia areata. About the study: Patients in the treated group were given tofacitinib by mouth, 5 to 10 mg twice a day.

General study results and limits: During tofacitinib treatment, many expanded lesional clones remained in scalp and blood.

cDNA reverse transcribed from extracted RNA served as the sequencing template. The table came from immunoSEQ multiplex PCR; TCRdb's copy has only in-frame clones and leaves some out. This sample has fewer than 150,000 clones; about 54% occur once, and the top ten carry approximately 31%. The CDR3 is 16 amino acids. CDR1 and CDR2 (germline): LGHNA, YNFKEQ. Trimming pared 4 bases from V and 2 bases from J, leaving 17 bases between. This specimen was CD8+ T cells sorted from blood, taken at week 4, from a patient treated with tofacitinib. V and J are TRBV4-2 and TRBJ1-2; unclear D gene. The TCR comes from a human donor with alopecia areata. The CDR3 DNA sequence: TGTGCCAGCAGCCTCGATAGCGGGTTAGGGAACTATGGCTACACCTTC. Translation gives CASSLDSGLGNYGYTF.